This T cell receptor (beta chain) was obtained from a study of OX40 agonist ivuxolimab in advanced cancers. Study-wide findings and caveats: Among the least clonally expanded were partial responders at 0.1-3.0 mg/kg.

Only in-frame clones appear in the TCRdb table, and some are missing; sequencing was by immunoSEQ multiplex PCR. The sample shows under 70,000 clones, about 89% of them seen only once. On this clone itself: Its antigen is unidentified.

At baseline, cycle 4 day 1, and cycle 7 day 1, blood was sampled. Per germline, CDR1 MNHNS and CDR2 SASEGT. This CDR3 has 14 amino acids. V lost 7 bases to trimming and J lost 15 bases; unmatched junction nucleotides: 15. The sequence derives from an adult with an advanced solid tumor such as melanoma, head and neck, liver or kidney cancer. The material sequenced was CD4+ or CD8+ T cells sorted from blood, taken in a trial of the OX40 agonist ivuxolimab. The J gene is TRBJ2-1, the V gene TRBV6-1, with 10 bases aligning to TRBD2. CDR3 sequence reads: CASTEGLAGERGFF. The CDR3 bases are TGTGCCAGCACCGAAGGTCTAGCGGGAGAACGGGGGTTCTTC.